This T cell receptor beta chain was recovered during a study of siplizumab effects on memory and regulatory T cells. TCR templates, about 97,000 per sample, were assayed. Using immunoSEQ multiplex PCR, the repertoire was profiled, and TCRdb retains in-frame clones only, with some absent. The data hold approximately 100,000 clones, with about 91% observed a single time. Regarding the study as a whole: Suppressive capability of dividing Tregs from siplizumab cultures went unverified. In controls, roughly 25% of mappable alloreactive CD4+ clones were Treg-derived on average, versus around 69% with siplizumab. A significant reduction in alloreactive sequences traceable to unstimulated CD4+ memory cells was produced by siplizumab.

The CDR3 extends over 12 amino acids. The germline V gene has CDR1 MNHEY and CDR2 SVGAGI. Trimming took off 0 bases at V and 7 bases at J, with 7 bases between the two ends. Turning to this clone: Its matching antigen is unknown.

The TCR comes from a human donor in good health. Some clones in this sample may be carry-over from other donors' samples. Sequenced: CD4+ T cells sorted from blood. The J gene is TRBJ2-7, the V gene TRBV6-5, with D possibly TRBD1 on 5 matching bases. In nucleotides, the CDR3 is TGTGCCAGCAGTTACTCGAAGGGGGAGCAGTACTTC. Its protein product is CASSYSKGEQYF.